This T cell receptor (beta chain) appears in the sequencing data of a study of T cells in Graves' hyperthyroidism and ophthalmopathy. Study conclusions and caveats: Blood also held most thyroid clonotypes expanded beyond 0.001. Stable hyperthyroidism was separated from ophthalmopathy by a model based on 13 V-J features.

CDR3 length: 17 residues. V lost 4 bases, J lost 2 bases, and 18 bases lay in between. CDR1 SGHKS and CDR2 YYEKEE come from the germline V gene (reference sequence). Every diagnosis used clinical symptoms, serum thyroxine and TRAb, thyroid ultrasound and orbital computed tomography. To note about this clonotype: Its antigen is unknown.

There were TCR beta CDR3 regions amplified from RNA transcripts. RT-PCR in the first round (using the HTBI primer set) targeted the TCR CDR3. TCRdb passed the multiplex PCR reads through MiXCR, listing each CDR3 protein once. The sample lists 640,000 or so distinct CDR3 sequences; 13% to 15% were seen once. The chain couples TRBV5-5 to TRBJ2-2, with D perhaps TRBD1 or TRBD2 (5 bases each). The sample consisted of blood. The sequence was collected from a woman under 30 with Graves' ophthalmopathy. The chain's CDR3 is CASSPGIAGANTGELFF. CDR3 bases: TGTGCCAGCAGCCCCGGGATAGCTGGGGCAAACACCGGGGAGCTGTTTTTT. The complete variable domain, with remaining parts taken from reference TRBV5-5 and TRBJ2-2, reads DAGVTQSPTHLIKTRGQQVTLRCSPISGHKSVSWYQQVLGQGPQFIFQYYEKEERGRGNFPDRFSARQFPNYSSELNVNALLLGDSALYLCASSPGIAGANTGELFFGEGSRLTVL.